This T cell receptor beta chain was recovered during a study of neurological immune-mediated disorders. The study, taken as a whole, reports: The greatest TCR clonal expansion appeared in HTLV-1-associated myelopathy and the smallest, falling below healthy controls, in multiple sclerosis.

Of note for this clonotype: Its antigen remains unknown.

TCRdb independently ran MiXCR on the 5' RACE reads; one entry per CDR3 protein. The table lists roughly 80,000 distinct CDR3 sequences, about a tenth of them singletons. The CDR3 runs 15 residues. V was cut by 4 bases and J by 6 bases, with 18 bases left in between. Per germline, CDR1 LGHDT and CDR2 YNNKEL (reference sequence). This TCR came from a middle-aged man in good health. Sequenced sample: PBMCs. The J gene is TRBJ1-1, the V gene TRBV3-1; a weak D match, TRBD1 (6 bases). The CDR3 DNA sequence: TGTGCCAGCAGCCCCCCGGGGGCCCTAATGGCTGAAGCTTTCTTT. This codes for CASSPPGALMAEAFF.